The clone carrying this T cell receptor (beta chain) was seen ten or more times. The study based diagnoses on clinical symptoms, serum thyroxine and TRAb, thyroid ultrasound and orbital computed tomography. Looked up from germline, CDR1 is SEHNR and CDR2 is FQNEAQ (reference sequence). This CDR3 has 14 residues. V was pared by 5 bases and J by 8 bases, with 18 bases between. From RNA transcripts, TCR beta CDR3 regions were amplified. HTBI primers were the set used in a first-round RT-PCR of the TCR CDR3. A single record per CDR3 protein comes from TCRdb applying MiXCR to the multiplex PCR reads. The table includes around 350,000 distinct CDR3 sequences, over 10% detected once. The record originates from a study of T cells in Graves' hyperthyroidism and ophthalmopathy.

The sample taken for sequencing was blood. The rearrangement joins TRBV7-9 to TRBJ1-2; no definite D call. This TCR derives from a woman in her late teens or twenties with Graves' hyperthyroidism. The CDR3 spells CASSDAGMLLGYTF. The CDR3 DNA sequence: TGTGCCAGCAGCGATGCCGGGATGCTTTTGGGCTACACCTTC. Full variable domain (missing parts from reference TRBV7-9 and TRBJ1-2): DTGVSQNPRHKITKRGQNVTFRCDPISEHNRLYWYRQTLGQGPEFLTYFQNEAQLEKSRLLSDRFSAERPKGSFSTLEIQRTEQGDSAMYLCASSDAGMLLGYTFGSGTRLTVV.